These 8 T cell receptor beta chains were all obtained from the same sample, sequenced in a study of T-cell memory formation after mild COVID-19 (dated by TCRdb to about 2021). The protocol used for the library was 5' RACE. Sequencing took place on an Illumina NovaSeq 6000. TCRdb reprocessing: public reads trimmed at Q25 with fastp, clones called with MiXCR, in-frame beta chains kept. A single entry per CDR3 protein holds the most common genes and DNA from its merged rows. The sample includes about 410,000 distinct CDR3 sequences, with 20% to 30% observed a single time. The top ten clones comprise around 13% of the sample. Sequencing was carried out using PBMCs or a T cell subset sorted from them (not recorded which). Source of these receptors: an adult woman who had mild COVID-19 (a few samples of this study predate the infection). The sample titles of this study are shuffled in the database, so cell type and time point are left out; the donor was told from shared clones.

This clonotype was picked up a small number of times. CDR3 nucleotide sequence: TGTGCCCCCCAAGCCAGGGACGGCTTCTACGAGCAGTACTTC. It yields the protein CAPQARDGFYEQYF. V and J are TRBV24-1 and TRBJ2-7, with D possibly called TRBD1 or TRBD2 (5 bases each). The CDR3 length is 14 residues. The V gene lost 12 bases and the J gene lost 3 bases, with 20 bases spanning the gap. Germline-derived CDR1 and CDR2 are KGHDR and SFDVKD.

This sequence joins TRBV4-3 and TRBJ1-1, with D perhaps matching TRBD1 (5 bases). The ends were cut back, 0 bases at V and 4 bases at J, with 12 bases in the middle. CDR1 is LGHNA, CDR2 YSLEER, per germline. The CDR3 runs 15 residues. CDR3 region: CASSQDKWGLTEAFF. As DNA, the CDR3 is TGCGCCAGCAGCCAAGATAAGTGGGGACTCACTGAAGCTTTCTTT.

The V gene is TRBV7-2, the J gene TRBJ1-3; D ambiguous. The CDR3 is made up of 16 amino acids. CDR1 and CDR2 from the germline V gene are SGHTA and FQGNSA. The V and J ends lost 5 bases and 0 bases respectively, with 14 bases between them. CDR3 in amino acids: CASSHGRGSSGNTIYF. In nucleotides, the CDR3 is TGTGCCAGCAGCCACGGACGGGGATCCTCTGGAAACACCATATATTTT.

This clonotype was picked up a small number of times. The rearrangement joins TRBV7-2 to TRBJ2-1, with D perhaps matching TRBD1 (5 bases). Trimming left V 1 base short and J 4 bases short, with 11 bases between. There are 15 residues in the CDR3. CDR1 and CDR2 (germline): SGHTA, FQGNSA. The CDR3 sequence: CASSLEQGLYNEQFF. The CDR3 nucleotides are TGTGCCAGCAGCTTAGAGCAGGGCTTATACAATGAGCAGTTCTTC.

This clonotype occurred a few times. The chain employs TRBV6-2 or TRBV6-3 and TRBJ2-1, with 14 bases aligning to TRBD2. V trimming: 8 bases; J trimming: 10 bases; junction bases outside the gene matches: 7. Per germline, CDR1 MNHEY and CDR2 SVGEGT. This CDR3 region has 14 residues. The CDR3 DNA reads as TGTGCCAGCTTGGGACTAGCGGGAGCACGGGAGCAGTTCTTC. Translated, it gives CASLGLAGAREQFF.

V gene TRBV7-9 combines with J gene TRBJ2-7; 8 nucleotides match TRBD2. CDR3 size: 15 residues. Germline V gene data show CDR1 as SEHNR and CDR2 as FQNEAQ (reference sequence). The V segment lost 4 bases and the J segment 7 bases; nucleotides outside the gene matches: 12. The CDR3 sequence is CASSSAGEKAWEQYF. In nucleotides, the CDR3 is TGTGCCAGCAGCTCAGCGGGAGAAAAGGCATGGGAGCAGTACTTC.

This sequence joins TRBV24-1 and TRBJ1-2; no definite D call. Trimming cost V 4 bases and J 6 bases, with 20 bases left between them. Germline values: CDR1 KGHDR, CDR2 SFDVKD. The CDR3 loop spans 16 amino acids. This CDR3 is CATSDAGPGGGNGYTF. The CDR3 coding sequence is TGTGCCACCAGTGACGCGGGCCCGGGAGGAGGGAATGGCTACACCTTC.

The rearrangement uses TRBV7-9 and TRBJ2-7, with TRBD2 as a possible D gene (5 bases). Germline lookup yields CDR1 SEHNR and CDR2 FQNEAQ (reference sequence). The CDR3 runs to 13 residues. Trimming cost V 4 bases and J 1 base, with 8 bases left between them. CDR3 in DNA: TGTGCCAGCAGCTGGAGGCAGTCCTACGAGCAGTACTTC. This encodes CASSWRQSYEQYF.